The T cell receptor (beta chain) under discussion was sequenced for a study of identical twins. Study results and caveats: Where out-of-frame alpha sequences were twin-shared, they showed excess low generation probability. In zero-insertion analyses, partial confounding could arise from invariant MAIT and iNKT cells. Fewer insertions were carried by abundant cord blood beta clonotypes, but none was seen in memory repertoires.

In every case, the donor was a healthy Caucasian. CDR3 length equals 15 residues. Germline V gives CDR1 KGHDR, CDR2 SFDVKD. V was trimmed by 4 bases and J by 2 bases, leaving 11 bases between them. As regards this clonotype: Its antigen remains unidentified.

TCRdb reprocessed the 5' RACE reads via MiXCR and lists one record per CDR3 protein. The table includes about 500,000 distinct CDR3 sequences, 14% detected once. The same data also contributed to another study, on yellow fever vaccine responses in identical twins.

Material for sequencing was CD4+ T cells sorted from blood. The source of this sequence is a woman younger than 30 in good health. The rearrangement uses TRBV24-1 and TRBJ2-4; unclear D gene. This CDR3 is CATSDGPVPKNIQYF. CDR3 bases: TGTGCCACCAGTGACGGGCCGGTCCCCAAAAACATTCAGTACTTC.